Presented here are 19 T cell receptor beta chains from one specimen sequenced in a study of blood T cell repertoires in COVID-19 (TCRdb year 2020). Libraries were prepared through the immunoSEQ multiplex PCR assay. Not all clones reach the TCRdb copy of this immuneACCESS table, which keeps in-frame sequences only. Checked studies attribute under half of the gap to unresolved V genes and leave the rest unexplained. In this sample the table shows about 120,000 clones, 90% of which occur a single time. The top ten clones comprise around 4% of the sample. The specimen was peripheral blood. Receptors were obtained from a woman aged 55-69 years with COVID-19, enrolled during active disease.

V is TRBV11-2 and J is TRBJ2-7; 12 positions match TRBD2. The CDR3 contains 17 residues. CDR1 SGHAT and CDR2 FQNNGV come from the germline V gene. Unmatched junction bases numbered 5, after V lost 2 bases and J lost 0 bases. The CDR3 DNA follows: TGTGCCAGCAGCTTAACGACTAGCGGGGGCGCCTCCTACGAGCAGTACTTC. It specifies CASSLTTSGGASYEQYF.

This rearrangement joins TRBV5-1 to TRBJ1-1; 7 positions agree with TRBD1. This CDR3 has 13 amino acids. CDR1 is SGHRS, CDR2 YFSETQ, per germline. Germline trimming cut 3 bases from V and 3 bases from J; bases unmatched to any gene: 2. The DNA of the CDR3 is TGCGCCAGCAGCTCACAGGGGTACACTGAAGCTTTCTTT. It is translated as CASSSQGYTEAFF.

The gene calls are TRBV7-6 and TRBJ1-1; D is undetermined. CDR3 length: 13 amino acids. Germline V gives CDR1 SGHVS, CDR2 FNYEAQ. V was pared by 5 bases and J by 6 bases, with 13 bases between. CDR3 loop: CASSLGLRSEAFF. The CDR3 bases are TGTGCCAGCAGCCTGGGCCTCAGGTCTGAAGCTTTCTTT.

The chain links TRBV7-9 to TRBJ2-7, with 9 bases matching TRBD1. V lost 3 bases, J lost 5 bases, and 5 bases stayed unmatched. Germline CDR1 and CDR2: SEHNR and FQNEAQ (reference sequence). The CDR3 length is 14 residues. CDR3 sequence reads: CASSLGQGGNEQYF. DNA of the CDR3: TGTGCCAGCAGCTTGGGACAGGGAGGTAACGAGCAGTACTTC.

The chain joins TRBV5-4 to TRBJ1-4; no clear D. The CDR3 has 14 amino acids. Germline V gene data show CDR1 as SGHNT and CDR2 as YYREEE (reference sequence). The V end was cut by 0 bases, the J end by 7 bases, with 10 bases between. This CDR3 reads CASSLGLGSEKLFF. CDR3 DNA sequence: TGTGCCAGCAGCTTGGGACTGGGTAGTGAAAAACTGTTTTTT.

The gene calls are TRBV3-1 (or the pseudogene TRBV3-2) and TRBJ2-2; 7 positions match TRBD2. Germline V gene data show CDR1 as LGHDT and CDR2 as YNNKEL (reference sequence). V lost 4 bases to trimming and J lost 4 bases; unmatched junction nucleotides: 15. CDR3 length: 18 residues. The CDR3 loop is CASSLFGAGELSTGELFF. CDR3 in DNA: TGTGCCAGCAGCCTCTTTGGGGCGGGGGAGTTAAGCACCGGGGAGCTGTTTTTT.

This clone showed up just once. The CDR3, as DNA: TGTGCCAGCAGCTTCCCAGATTTAAACACTGAAGCTTTCTTT. This translates into CASSFPDLNTEAFF. V gene TRBV5-4 combines with J gene TRBJ1-1; no clear D. The CDR3 has 14 residues. CDR1 SGHNT and CDR2 YYREEE come from the germline V gene (reference sequence). V was trimmed by 2 bases and J by 2 bases, leaving 10 bases between them.

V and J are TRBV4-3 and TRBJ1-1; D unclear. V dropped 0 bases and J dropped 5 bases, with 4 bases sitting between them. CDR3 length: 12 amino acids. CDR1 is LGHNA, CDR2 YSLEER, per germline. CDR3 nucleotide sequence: TGCGCCAGCAGCCAAGATACAACTGAAGCTTTCTTT. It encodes CASSQDTTEAFF.

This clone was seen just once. Here the CDR3 DNA reads TGTGCCAGCAGCCCTGCGGGGGGAGAGACCCAGTACTTC. Encoded protein: CASSPAGGETQYF. The gene calls are TRBV7-2 and TRBJ2-5; 8 bases line up with TRBD2. CDR1 SGHTA and CDR2 FQGNSA come from the germline V gene. The V segment lost 5 bases and the J segment 4 bases; nucleotides outside the gene matches: 3. The CDR3 is 13 amino acids.

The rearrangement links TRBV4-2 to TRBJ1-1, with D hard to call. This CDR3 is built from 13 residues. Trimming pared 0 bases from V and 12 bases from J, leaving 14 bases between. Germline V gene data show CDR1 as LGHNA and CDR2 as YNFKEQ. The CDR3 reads CASSQEVQAITFF. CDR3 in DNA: TGTGCCAGCAGCCAAGAGGTCCAGGCAATTACTTTCTTT.

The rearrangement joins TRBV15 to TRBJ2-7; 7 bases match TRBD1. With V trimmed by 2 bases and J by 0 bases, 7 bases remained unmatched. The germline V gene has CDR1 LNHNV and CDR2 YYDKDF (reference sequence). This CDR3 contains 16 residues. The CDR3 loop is CATSRLQGKFSYEQYF. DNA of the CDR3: TGTGCCACCAGCAGACTACAGGGGAAGTTCTCCTACGAGCAGTACTTC.

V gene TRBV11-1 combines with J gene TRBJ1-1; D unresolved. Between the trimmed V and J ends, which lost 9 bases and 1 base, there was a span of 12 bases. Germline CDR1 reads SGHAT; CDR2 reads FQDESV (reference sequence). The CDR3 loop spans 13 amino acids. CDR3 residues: CASNQERNTEAFF. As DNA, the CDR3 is TGTGCCAGTAACCAGGAAAGGAACACTGAAGCTTTCTTT. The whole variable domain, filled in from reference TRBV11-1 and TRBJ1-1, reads EAEVAQSPRYKITEKSQAVAFWCDPISGHATLYWYRQILGQGPELLVQFQDESVVDDSQLPKDRFSAERLKGVDSTLKIQPAELGDSAMYLCASNQERNTEAFFGQGTRLTVV.

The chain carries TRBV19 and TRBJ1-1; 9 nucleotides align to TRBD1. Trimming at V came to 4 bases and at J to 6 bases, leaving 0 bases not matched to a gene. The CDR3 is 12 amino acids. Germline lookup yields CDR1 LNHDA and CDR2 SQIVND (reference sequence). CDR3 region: CASSRQGAEAFF. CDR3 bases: TGTGCCAGTAGTAGACAGGGGGCTGAAGCTTTCTTT.

CDR3 in DNA: TGTGCCAGCAGCGTCGGACTAGCGGGTAGCGAGCAGTACTTC. Translation gives CASSVGLAGSEQYF. This chain connects TRBV9 to TRBJ2-7; 11 bases are shared with TRBD2. The CDR3 covers 14 residues. V shed 2 bases and J 6 bases; nucleotides not matched to a gene: 4. Germline assignment: CDR1 SGDLS and CDR2 YYNGEE.

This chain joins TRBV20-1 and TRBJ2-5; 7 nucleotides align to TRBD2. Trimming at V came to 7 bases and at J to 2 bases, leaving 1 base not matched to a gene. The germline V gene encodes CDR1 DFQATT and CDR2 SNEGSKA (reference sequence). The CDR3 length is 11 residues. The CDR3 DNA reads TGCAGTGGGACTAGACAAGAGACCCAGTACTTC. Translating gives CSGTRQETQYF.

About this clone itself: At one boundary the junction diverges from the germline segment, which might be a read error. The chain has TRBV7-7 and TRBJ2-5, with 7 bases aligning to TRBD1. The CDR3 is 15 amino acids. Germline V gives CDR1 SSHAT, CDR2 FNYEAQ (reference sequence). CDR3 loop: CASSRRQGGEETQYF. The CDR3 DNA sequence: TGTGCTAGCAGCCGGAGACAGGGTGGAGAGGAGACCCAGTACTTC.

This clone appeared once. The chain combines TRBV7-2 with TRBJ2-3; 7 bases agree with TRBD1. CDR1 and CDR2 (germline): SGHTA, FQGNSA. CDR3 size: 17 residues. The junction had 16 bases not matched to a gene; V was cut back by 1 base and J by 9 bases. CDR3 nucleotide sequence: TGTGCCAGCAGCTTAGAGGGACCGAGGGGGCCTGCTTGGACGCAGTATTTT. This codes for CASSLEGPRGPAWTQYF.

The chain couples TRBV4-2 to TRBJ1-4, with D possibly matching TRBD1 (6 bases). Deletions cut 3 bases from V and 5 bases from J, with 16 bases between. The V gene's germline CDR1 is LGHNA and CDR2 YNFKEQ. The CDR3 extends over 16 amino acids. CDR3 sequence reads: CASSHAVGAGNEKLFF. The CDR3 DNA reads TGTGCCAGCAGCCACGCTGTGGGGGCAGGGAATGAAAAACTGTTTTTT.

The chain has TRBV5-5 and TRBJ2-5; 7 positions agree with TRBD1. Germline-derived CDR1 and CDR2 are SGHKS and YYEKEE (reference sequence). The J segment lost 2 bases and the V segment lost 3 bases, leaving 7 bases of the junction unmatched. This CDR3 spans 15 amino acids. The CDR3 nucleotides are TGTGCCAGCAGCTCTCCAGGGGGTGGGCAAGAGACCCAGTACTTC. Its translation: CASSSPGGGQETQYF.